This TCR beta chain was sequenced in a study of cytomegalovirus exposure and HLA in healthy donors. The CDR3 spans 15 residues. The germline V and J ends were trimmed by 0 bases and 4 bases, with 14 bases remaining between them. Germline loops: CDR1 SGHKS, CDR2 YYEKEE (reference sequence). Both 60 Vbeta primers and 13 Jbeta primers went into the PCR. The data were produced by immunoSEQ multiplex PCR, yet TCRdb's version contains in-frame clones alone and is incomplete. The sample has around 130,000 clones, around 79% seen once. What was sequenced was PBMCs. This clonotype originated in a woman between 40 and 50 years old in good health and CMV-seropositive. The chain links TRBV5-5 to TRBJ2-7; D is possibly TRBD2 (6 bases). The CDR3 nucleotides are TGTGCCAGCAGCTTGGACATTGGAGGGGCATACGAGCAGTACTTC. Its protein product is CASSLDIGGAYEQYF.